Sequencing of this T cell receptor beta chain was carried out in a study of T cells in Graves' hyperthyroidism and ophthalmopathy (dated by TCRdb to the late 2010s). In terms of the full investigation: Peripheral blood was sampled at the time of initial diagnosis, prior to any treatment. To identify TCR V-J signatures that set the groups apart, the researchers used a discovery cohort of more than 95 patients, made up of 43 with Graves' ophthalmopathy and 57 with stable Graves' hyperthyroidism. An independent validation cohort of under 20 hyperthyroidism patients and over 15 patients who later progressed to ophthalmopathy tested prospective prediction of ophthalmopathy. For training and testing, the 100 or so patients in the discovery cohort were randomly divided in a 7:3 ratio. The study also compared thyroid tissue and blood T-cell repertoires from a handful of Graves' hyperthyroidism patients. Once sampling was done, hyperthyroidism patients were given methimazole at a starting dose of 30 mg daily, whereas ophthalmopathy patients were given high-dose intravenous methylprednisolone. The paper describes TCR Vbeta CDR3 sequencing of about 140 peripheral blood samples, made up of approximately 40 ophthalmopathy patients, approximately 73 hyperthyroidism patients and some 17 progressor patients.

The TCR beta CDR3 regions were amplified from RNA transcripts. The first round of RT-PCR for the TCR CDR3 was performed with the HTBI primer set and the Qiagen OneStep RT-PCR kit. Libraries were constructed in a second round of multiplex PCR, after which size selection and purification were carried out. The libraries were sequenced on an Illumina HiSeq2000 using paired-end 100 bp reads. Concerning the study's data processing: SOAPnuke was used to process the raw data, with reads discarded if the reads contained adapters or uncalled bases, had a mean Phred below 15, or lacked an exact constant-primer or identifier match. COPE v1.2.5 was used to merge high-quality paired reads, and clonotypes were defined as unique nucleotide sequences. MiTCR v1.1 was used to align the clonotypes against IMGT TRBV, TRBD and TRBJ reference segments. The analysis was restricted to V-J combinations with a frequency above 0.0001, which together covered 99% to 99.2% of the repertoires. The TCS score was defined as F50 (clonal expansion) divided by E x V (chaos), with BLOSUM62-based TCRdist calculated between CDR3 peptides within each V-J. Welch's t-statistics and random forest reduced fewer than 600 V-J features to 10 to 15, which were used in a naive Bayes classifier (R e1071). Clones were called with MiXCR by TCRdb after fastp trimmed the public reads at Q25, and only in-frame beta chains were retained. When rows share a CDR3 protein, they turn into one entry using the most common DNA and genes. The V and J calls here are based on TCRdb, not the publication. The sample data list fewer than 350,000 distinct CDR3 sequences, and approximately 19% of these were observed just once. Of the sample, roughly 39% falls within the top ten clones.

In the ophthalmopathy patients, disease was moderately to severely active, with a Clinical Activity Score of 3 or more, a NOSPECS grade of 4 or more, and a duration of less than 3 months. The study excluded patients with uncontrolled infections, other autoimmune diseases, pregnancy or lactation. Diagnoses were based on clinical symptoms, serum thyroxine and TRAb, thyroid ultrasound and orbital computed tomography. PBMCs were isolated from about 9 ml of fresh peripheral blood by Ficoll-Paque density gradient centrifugation. Trizol reagent was used to extract total RNA, and RNA quality was then checked on an Agilent 2100 Bioanalyzer. Summary of the overall study and its limitations: Most expanded thyroid clonotypes (frequency above 0.001) were also detected in blood, a finding suggesting that blood repertoires may reflect thyroid immune responses. No statistical method was used to set the sample size in advance, and investigators knew the group allocation. In cross-validation, a model built on a 13 V-J signature told ophthalmopathy apart from stable hyperthyroidism with over 85% sensitivity and around 83% specificity, and in testing the same model reached 80%/75%. In validation, the model predicted progression to ophthalmopathy with around 71% sensitivity and roughly 72% specificity, a median of approximately 6.7 months before onset.

From the cysteine up to the phenylalanine, the CDR3 has a length of 14 residues. Kept here is only the CDR3 DNA, which spans 42 bases and is read in frame from base 1. V and J are trimmed by 4 bases and 2 bases, and the gene matches miss 3 bases of the junction. This clonotype was found many times. The antigen this receptor binds is unknown. No base qualities exist here, and no much larger clone lies one base off it. Sequenced: blood. The clonotype was recovered from a man aged 45-60 years with Graves' ophthalmopathy. The chain employs TRBV12-3 or TRBV12-4 and TRBJ2-3; 7 bases in the junction line up with TRBD2. The DNA reads TGTGCCAGCAGTTATAGCGGGTCCACAGATACGCAGTATTTT. Its amino acids are CASSYSGSTDTQYF.